What follows are 25 T cell receptor beta chains derived from one specimen sequenced in a study of blood T cells in healthy people across ages. With a J-beta primer mix and a sample-barcoded 5' primer, a second PCR ran about 7 to 11 cycles. TCRdb redid the calling of the 5' RACE reads with MiXCR, one entry per CDR3 protein. Of about 670,000 distinct CDR3 sequences detected, approximately 40% appear once; the ten largest clones hold about 30%. Input material: blood. Receptors originate from an older man in good health.

The chain employs TRBV5-1 and TRBJ2-1; D possibly corresponds to TRBD1 (5 bases). The CDR3 consists of 12 residues. Trimming pared 3 bases from V and 10 bases from J, leaving 11 bases between. Germline V gene lookup returns CDR1 SGHRS and CDR2 YFSETQ. CDR3 loop: CASSSGLWEQFF. In DNA form, the CDR3 reads TGCGCCAGCAGCTCAGGGTTGTGGGAGCAGTTCTTC.

In its sample, this clonotype was seen a few times. The chain has TRBV15 and TRBJ2-5; D remains ambiguous. This CDR3 has 16 amino acids. Germline V gene data show CDR1 as LNHNV and CDR2 as YYDKDF (reference sequence). V lost 1 base to trimming and J lost 1 base, with 13 bases between them. CDR3 DNA: TGTGCCACCAGCAGAGGTGTAAGCAGGACCCAAGAGACCCAGTACTTC. It translates to CATSRGVSRTQETQYF.

The CDR3 nucleotides read TGTGCCAGCAGTGACCCGACAGCCCCCTACAATGAGCAGTTCTTC. It translates to CASSDPTAPYNEQFF. V is TRBV25-1 and J is TRBJ2-1, with D perhaps matching TRBD1 (5 bases). There are 15 residues in the CDR3. V lost 3 bases to trimming and J lost 2 bases, with 11 bases between them. Germline V gene data show CDR1 as MGHDK and CDR2 as SYGVNS. Variable domain in full (rest from reference TRBV25-1 and TRBJ2-1): EADIYQTPRYLVIGTGKKITLECSQTMGHDKMYWYQQDPGMELHLIHYSYGVNSTEKGDLSSESTVSRIRTEHFPLTLESARPSHTSQYLCASSDPTAPYNEQFFGPGTRLTVL.

This chain connects TRBV4-1 to TRBJ2-7; weak D call: TRBD2 (5 bases). The CDR3 has 12 amino acids. Trimming stripped 8 bases from V and 6 bases from J, with 14 bases between. The V gene's germline CDR1 is MGHRA and CDR2 YSYEKL. The CDR3 protein is CASSHPSGEQYF. The CDR3 coding sequence is TGCGCCAGCTCCCACCCAAGCGGCGAGCAGTACTTC.

The chain links TRBV4-3 to TRBJ2-7; D not certain. V gave up 5 bases and J gave up 7 bases, with 18 bases separating them. CDR1 is LGHNA, CDR2 YSLEER, per germline. CDR3 size: 14 residues. CDR3 nucleotides: TGCGCCAGCAGCGACGGGTGGTCCTACAATGAGCAGTACTTC. It is translated as CASSDGWSYNEQYF.

The rearrangement links TRBV9 to TRBJ2-5; weak D call: TRBD1 (6 bases). Germline V lookup: CDR1 SGDLS, CDR2 YYNGEE. Trimming cost V 3 bases and J 5 bases, with 14 bases left between them. The CDR3 sequence is 14 residues long. The CDR3: CASSAKQGEETQYF. DNA of the CDR3: TGTGCCAGCAGCGCGAAACAGGGTGAGGAGACCCAGTACTTC.

The V and J genes are TRBV20-1 and TRBJ2-7; 14 bases match TRBD2. This CDR3 has 15 residues. After removal of 0 bases from V and 6 bases from J, the junction contained 4 bases not matched to a gene. Germline V gives CDR1 DFQATT, CDR2 SNEGSKA (reference sequence). The CDR3 coding sequence is TGCAGTGCTAGAGACCCGGGACTAGCGGGAGTCGAGCAGTACTTC. Translated, it gives CSARDPGLAGVEQYF.

The J gene is TRBJ1-5, the V gene TRBV7-9, with D unresolved. Per the germline V gene, CDR1 is SEHNR and CDR2 is FQNEAQ (reference sequence). Trimming shortened V by 5 bases and J by 1 base, and 15 bases separated the two germline ends. The CDR3 covers 16 residues. CDR3 coding DNA: TGTGCCAGCAGCCCGGCGTCACAACCGAGCAATCAGCCCCAGCATTTT. Its translation: CASSPASQPSNQPQHF.

For the CDR3, the DNA is TGCAGTGCTAGCACAGGGGGAGCGGGAGGGTTCCAAGAGACCCAGTACTTC. Translated, it gives CSASTGGAGGFQETQYF. The rearrangement links TRBV20-1 to TRBJ2-5, with 10 bases lining up with TRBD2. The CDR3 has 17 residues. The germline CDR1 and CDR2 sequences are DFQATT and SNEGSKA (reference sequence). The trim removed 3 bases at V and 1 base at J, leaving 11 bases unmatched.

The CDR3 loop is CASSLGRGDEQYF. In DNA, the CDR3 is TGTGCCAGCTCCCTCGGCAGGGGAGACGAGCAGTACTTC. V usage is TRBV27 and J usage is TRBJ2-4; D is possibly TRBD1 (6 bases). The J call may be mistaken, given a closer DNA end match to TRBJ2-7. Per the germline V gene, CDR1 is MNHEY and CDR2 is SMNVEV (reference sequence). The CDR3 length is 13 residues.

This clonotype was detected only a few times. The chain recombines TRBV5-1 with TRBJ2-3, with TRBD1 as a possible D gene (6 bases). Trimming took 3 bases from V and 2 from J, leaving 13 bases between them. The CDR3 runs to 15 residues. CDR1 and CDR2 from the germline V gene are SGHRS and YFSETQ. The CDR3 DNA is TGCGCCAGCAGCTGGTACAGGGCCGTCACAGATACGCAGTATTTT. Amino acid sequence: CASSWYRAVTDTQYF. Drawing the rest from reference TRBV5-1 and TRBJ2-3, the complete variable domain is KAGVTQTPRYLIKTRGQQVTLSCSPISGHRSVSWYQQTPGQGLQFLFEYFSETQRNKGNFPGRFSGRQFSNSRSEMNVSTLELGDSALYLCASSWYRAVTDTQYFGPGTRLTVL.

This clonotype has more than one count but fewer than ten. The chain recombines TRBV6-2 or TRBV6-3 with TRBJ2-5, with 10 bases fitting TRBD1. CDR3 length: 16 amino acids. With 2 bases clipped from V and 4 bases from J, the junction kept 7 bases outside the gene matches. Germline CDR1 and CDR2: MNHEY and SVGEGT. CDR3 loop: CASSYLRDRGRETQYF. In DNA, the CDR3 is TGTGCCAGCAGTTACCTACGGGACAGGGGAAGAGAGACCCAGTACTTC.

The chain is built from TRBV11-2 and TRBJ1-6; D remains ambiguous. The V gene's germline CDR1 is SGHAT and CDR2 FQNNGV. This CDR3 has 14 residues. The V end lost 4 bases, the J end lost 5 bases, and 9 bases lay between the germline ends. CDR3: CASSSYRNNSPLHF. CDR3 nucleotides: TGTGCCAGCAGCTCGTATAGGAATAATTCACCCCTCCACTTT.

The rearrangement links TRBV9 to TRBJ1-5; D unclear. The length of the CDR3 is 17 residues. With 0 bases removed from V and 0 bases from J, the gap between germline ends came to 13 bases. Per the germline V gene, CDR1 is SGDLS and CDR2 is YYNGEE. Here the CDR3 reads CASSVGPDDYSNQPQHF. The DNA of the CDR3 is TGTGCCAGCAGCGTAGGACCGGATGATTATAGCAATCAGCCCCAGCATTTT.

This clonotype was seen a handful of times. The chain employs TRBV10-3 and TRBJ1-6; possible D gene TRBD1, 5 bases. This CDR3 is built from 14 residues. Germline loops: CDR1 ENHRY, CDR2 SYGVKD. The V and J ends lost 5 bases and 6 bases respectively, with 11 bases between them. This CDR3 reads CAISRDQINSPLHF. CDR3 bases: TGTGCCATCAGTAGGGACCAAATTAATTCACCCCTCCACTTT.

This clonotype was detected many times. This may stem from a read error, because a much larger clone lies one nucleotide away. The V and J genes are TRBV20-1 and TRBJ2-5; 8 bases match TRBD2. Per germline, CDR1 DFQATT and CDR2 SNEGSKA (reference sequence). This CDR3 is 13 amino acids long. V dropped 6 bases and J dropped 11; count of bases not matched to a gene: 14. The CDR3 loop reads CSAAGGGEDEQYF. DNA of the CDR3: TGCAGTGCCGCGGGAGGAGGGGAGGATGAGCAGTACTTC.

This chain links TRBV28 with TRBJ2-4; TRBD1 or TRBD2 may be the D gene (5 bases each). The end of the DNA fits TRBJ2-7 better, so the J call may be wrong. CDR3 length: 17 amino acids. CDR1 is MDHEN and CDR2 is SYDVKM in the germline V gene. The CDR3 region has the DNA TGTGCCAGCAGCCAGGGTTTATCTGGGAGAGGGGTCTACGAGCAGTACTTC. Amino acid sequence: CASSQGLSGRGVYEQYF.

This clonotype has more than one count but fewer than ten. The rearrangement links TRBV7-2 to TRBJ1-2, with D possibly matching TRBD1 (5 bases). CDR1 is SGHTA and CDR2 is FQGNSA in the germline V gene. This CDR3 contains 13 residues. V was cut by 5 bases and J by 7 bases, with 14 bases left in between. The CDR3 coding sequence is TGTGCCAGCAGCGTAGATGGCAGGGCTGGCTACACCTTC. Amino acid sequence: CASSVDGRAGYTF.

In its sample, this clonotype was seen a few times. The J gene is TRBJ1-4, the V gene TRBV4-2, with D maybe TRBD1 (5 bases). Trimming cost V 4 bases and J 7 bases, with 16 bases left between them. The CDR3 consists of 15 residues. The germline V gene has CDR1 LGHNA and CDR2 YNFKEQ. CDR3 loop: CASSPTGGRSEKLFF. In DNA, the CDR3 is TGTGCCAGCAGCCCGACGGGGGGGAGGTCTGAAAAACTGTTTTTT.

This clonotype was counted at least ten times. This chain connects TRBV6-6 to TRBJ1-2; TRBD1 might be the D (5 bases). Germline CDR1 and CDR2: MNHNY and SVGAGI (reference sequence). V lost 6 bases to trimming and J lost 8 bases, with 31 bases between them. The CDR3 covers 18 residues. This CDR3 reads CASSPFSADVMGRDGYTF. In DNA, the CDR3 is TGTGCCAGCAGCCCTTTTTCAGCCGACGTTATGGGGCGGGACGGCTACACCTTC.

This rearrangement joins TRBV15 to TRBJ2-7; no firm D call. The CDR3 length is 14 residues. V was cut by 3 bases and J by 3 bases, with 12 bases left in between. Germline values: CDR1 LNHNV, CDR2 YYDKDF (reference sequence). The CDR3 protein is CATSSGLWGYEQYF. The CDR3 DNA sequence: TGTGCCACCAGCAGCGGCCTTTGGGGCTACGAGCAGTACTTC.

This sequence joins TRBV7-9 and TRBJ2-1, with D perhaps matching TRBD2 (6 bases). V dropped 7 bases and J dropped 8 bases, with 12 bases sitting between them. This CDR3 is built from 12 residues. Germline V gives CDR1 SEHNR, CDR2 FQNEAQ (reference sequence). Written as DNA, the CDR3 is TGTGCCAGCAACCGGGAGTTTGATGAGCAGTTCTTC. As protein: CASNREFDEQFF.

This clonotype was detected only a few times. The chain employs TRBV21-1 and TRBJ1-6; the D segment call TRBD1 is taken from the table without a DNA check. TRBV21-1 is designated a pseudogene. The CDR3 has 17 residues. For the CDR3, the DNA is TGTGCCAGCAGCAAAGAAAGGGGGGGACAGACGAATTCACCCCTCCACTTT. Amino acid sequence: CASSKERGGQTNSPLHF.

In this sample, this clonotype turned up many times. The rearrangement links TRBV7-2 to TRBJ2-5, with 7 positions matching TRBD1. The CDR3 covers 14 residues. Germline V gene lookup returns CDR1 SGHTA and CDR2 FQGNSA. J gave up 2 bases and V 4 bases, and 4 bases lay outside the gene matches. The DNA for the CDR3 is TGTGCCAGCAGCTCCCGGACAGGACAAGAGACCCAGTACTTC. Protein sequence: CASSSRTGQETQYF.

This clonotype was detected a few times. The chain uses TRBV20-1 and TRBJ2-7, with 9 bases identical to TRBD2. The CDR3 sequence is 14 residues long. Germline V gives CDR1 DFQATT, CDR2 SNEGSKA (reference sequence). V gave up 6 bases and J gave up 2 bases; unmatched junction bases: 8. CDR3 sequence (DNA): TGCAGTGCGGACGCTAGCGGGGCTACCTACGAGCAGTACTTC. Amino acids: CSADASGATYEQYF.